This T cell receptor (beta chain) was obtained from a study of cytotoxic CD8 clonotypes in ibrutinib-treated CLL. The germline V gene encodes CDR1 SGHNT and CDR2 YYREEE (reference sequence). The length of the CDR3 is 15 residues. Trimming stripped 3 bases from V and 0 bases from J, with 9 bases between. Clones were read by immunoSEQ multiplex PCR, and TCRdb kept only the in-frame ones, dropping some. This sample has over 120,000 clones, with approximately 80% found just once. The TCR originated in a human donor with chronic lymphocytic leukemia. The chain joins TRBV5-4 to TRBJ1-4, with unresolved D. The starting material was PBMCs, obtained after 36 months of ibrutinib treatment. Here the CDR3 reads CASSSAKATNEKLFF. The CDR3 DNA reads TGTGCCAGCAGCTCCGCTAAAGCAACTAATGAAAAACTGTTTTTT.